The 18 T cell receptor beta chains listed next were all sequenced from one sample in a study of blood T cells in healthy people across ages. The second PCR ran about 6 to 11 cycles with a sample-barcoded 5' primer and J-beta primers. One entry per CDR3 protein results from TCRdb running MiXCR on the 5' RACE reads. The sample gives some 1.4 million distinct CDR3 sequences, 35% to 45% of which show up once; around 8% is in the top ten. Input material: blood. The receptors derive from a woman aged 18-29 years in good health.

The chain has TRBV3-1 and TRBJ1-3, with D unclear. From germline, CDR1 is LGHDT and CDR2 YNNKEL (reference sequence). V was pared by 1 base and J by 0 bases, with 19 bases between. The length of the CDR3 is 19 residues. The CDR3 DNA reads TGTGCCAGCAGCCAAGTTCGAGGGAGCGGGAAATCCTCTGGAAACACCATATATTTT. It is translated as CASSQVRGSGKSSGNTIYF.

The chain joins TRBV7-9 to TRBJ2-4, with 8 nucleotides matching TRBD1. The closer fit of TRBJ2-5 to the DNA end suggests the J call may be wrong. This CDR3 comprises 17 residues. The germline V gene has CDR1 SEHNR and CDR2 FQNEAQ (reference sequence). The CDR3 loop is CASSLVASAGGRETQYF. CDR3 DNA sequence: TGTGCCAGCAGCTTAGTCGCCTCGGCAGGGGGCCGAGAGACCCAGTACTTC.

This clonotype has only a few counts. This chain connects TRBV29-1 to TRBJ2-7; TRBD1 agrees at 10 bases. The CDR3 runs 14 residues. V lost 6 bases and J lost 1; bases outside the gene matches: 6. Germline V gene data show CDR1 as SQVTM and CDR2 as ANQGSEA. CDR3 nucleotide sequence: TGCAGCGTACGCTGGACAGGGGGTTCCTACGAGCAGTACTTC. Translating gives CSVRWTGGSYEQYF.

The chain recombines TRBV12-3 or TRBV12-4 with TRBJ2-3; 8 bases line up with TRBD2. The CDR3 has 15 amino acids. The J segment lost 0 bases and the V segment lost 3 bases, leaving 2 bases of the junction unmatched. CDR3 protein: CASSFSSGSTDTQYF. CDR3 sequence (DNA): TGTGCCAGCAGTTTCTCTAGCGGGAGCACAGATACGCAGTATTTT.

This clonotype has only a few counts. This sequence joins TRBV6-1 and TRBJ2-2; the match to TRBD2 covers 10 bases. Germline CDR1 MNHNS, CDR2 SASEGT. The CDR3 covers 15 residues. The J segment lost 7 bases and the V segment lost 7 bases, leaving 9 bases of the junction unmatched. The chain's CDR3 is CASNLAGDASGELFF. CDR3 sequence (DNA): TGTGCCAGCAACCTAGCGGGAGACGCTAGCGGGGAGCTGTTTTTT.

CDR3 amino acids: CASSLHPDRGGNEKLFF. CDR3 coding DNA: TGTGCCAGCAGCTTACACCCCGACAGGGGTGGAAATGAAAAACTGTTTTTT. This chain connects TRBV7-9 to TRBJ1-4; 8 bases match TRBD1. The junction had 10 bases not matched to a gene; V was cut back by 2 bases and J by 5 bases. The CDR3 is 17 amino acids. The germline gives CDR1 SEHNR, CDR2 FQNEAQ (reference sequence).

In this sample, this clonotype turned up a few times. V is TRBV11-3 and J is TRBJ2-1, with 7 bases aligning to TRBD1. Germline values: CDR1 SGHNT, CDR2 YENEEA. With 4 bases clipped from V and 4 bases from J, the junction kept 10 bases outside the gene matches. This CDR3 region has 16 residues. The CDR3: CASSSETGPSYNEQFF. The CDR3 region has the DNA TGTGCCAGCAGCTCAGAGACAGGGCCCAGTTACAATGAGCAGTTCTTC. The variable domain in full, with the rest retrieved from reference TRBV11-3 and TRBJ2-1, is EAGVVQSPRYKIIEKKQPVAFWCNPISGHNTLYWYLQNLGQGPELLIRYENEEAVDDSQLPKDRFSAERLKGVDSTLKIQPAELGDSAVYLCASSSETGPSYNEQFFGPGTRLTVL.

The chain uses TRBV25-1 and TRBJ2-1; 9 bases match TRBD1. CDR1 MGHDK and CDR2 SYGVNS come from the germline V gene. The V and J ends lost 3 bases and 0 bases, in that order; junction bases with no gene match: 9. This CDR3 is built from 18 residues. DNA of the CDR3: TGTGCCAGCAGTGATACACCGGGACAGGGAAGCTCCTACAATGAGCAGTTCTTC. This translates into CASSDTPGQGSSYNEQFF.

The CDR3 is CSAQRGGQYF. CDR3 in DNA: TGCAGTGCCCAAAGGGGGGGGCAGTACTTC. The rearrangement joins TRBV20-1 to TRBJ2-7, with a weak D call TRBD2 (7 bases). Trimming removed 6 bases from V and 9 bases from J, with 12 bases in between. Looked up from germline, CDR1 is DFQATT and CDR2 is SNEGSKA (reference sequence). The CDR3 is 10 residues long.

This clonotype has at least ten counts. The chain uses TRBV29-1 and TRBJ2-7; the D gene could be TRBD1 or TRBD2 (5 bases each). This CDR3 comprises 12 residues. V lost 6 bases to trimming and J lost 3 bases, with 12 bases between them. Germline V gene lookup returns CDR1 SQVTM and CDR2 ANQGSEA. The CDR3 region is CSVGDGYYEQYF. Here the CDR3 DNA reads TGCAGCGTCGGGGACGGATACTACGAGCAGTACTTC.

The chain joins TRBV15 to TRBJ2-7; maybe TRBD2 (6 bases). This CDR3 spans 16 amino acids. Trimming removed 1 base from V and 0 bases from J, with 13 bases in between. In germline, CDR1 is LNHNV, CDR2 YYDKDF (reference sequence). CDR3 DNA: TGTGCCACCAGCAGAGTGGGAGGCGACAGCTCCTACGAGCAGTACTTC. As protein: CATSRVGGDSSYEQYF.

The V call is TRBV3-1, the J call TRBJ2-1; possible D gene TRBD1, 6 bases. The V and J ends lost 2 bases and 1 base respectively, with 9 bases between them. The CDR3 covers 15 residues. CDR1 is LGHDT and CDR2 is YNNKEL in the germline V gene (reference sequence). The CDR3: CASSQTTGSYNEQFF. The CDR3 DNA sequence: TGTGCCAGCAGCCAAACCACAGGGTCCTACAATGAGCAGTTCTTC.

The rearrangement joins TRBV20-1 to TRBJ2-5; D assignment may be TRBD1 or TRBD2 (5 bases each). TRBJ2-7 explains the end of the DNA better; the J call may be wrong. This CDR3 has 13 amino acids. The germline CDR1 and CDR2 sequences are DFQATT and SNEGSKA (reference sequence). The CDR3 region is CSGVGTPGNEQYF. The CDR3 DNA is TGCAGTGGGGTCGGGACCCCGGGGAACGAGCAGTACTTC.

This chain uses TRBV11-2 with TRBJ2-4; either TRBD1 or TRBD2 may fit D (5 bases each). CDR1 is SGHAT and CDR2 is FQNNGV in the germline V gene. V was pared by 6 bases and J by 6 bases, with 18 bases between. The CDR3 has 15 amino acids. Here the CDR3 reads CASRERDPRRNIQYF. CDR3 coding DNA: TGTGCCAGCAGAGAGAGGGACCCACGAAGAAACATTCAGTACTTC.

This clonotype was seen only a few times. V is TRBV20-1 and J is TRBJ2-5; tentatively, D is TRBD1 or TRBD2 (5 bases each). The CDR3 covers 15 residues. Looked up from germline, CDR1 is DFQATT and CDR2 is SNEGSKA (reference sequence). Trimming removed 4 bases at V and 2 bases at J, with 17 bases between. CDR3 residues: CSAIRGWDGQETQYF. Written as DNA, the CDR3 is TGCAGTGCTATCCGAGGTTGGGACGGACAAGAGACCCAGTACTTC.

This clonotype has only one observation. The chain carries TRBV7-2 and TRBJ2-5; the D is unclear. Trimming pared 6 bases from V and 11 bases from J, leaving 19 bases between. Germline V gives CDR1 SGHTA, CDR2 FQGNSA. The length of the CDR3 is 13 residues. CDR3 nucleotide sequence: TGTGCCAGCAGAATACCACTAAACAATGAGCAGTACTTC. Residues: CASRIPLNNEQYF.

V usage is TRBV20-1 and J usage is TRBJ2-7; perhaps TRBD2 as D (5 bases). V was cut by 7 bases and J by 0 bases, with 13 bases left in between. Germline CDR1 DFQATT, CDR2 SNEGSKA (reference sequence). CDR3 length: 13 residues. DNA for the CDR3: TGCAGTGTGACCGGGGTGAGCTCCTACGAGCAGTACTTC. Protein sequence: CSVTGVSSYEQYF.

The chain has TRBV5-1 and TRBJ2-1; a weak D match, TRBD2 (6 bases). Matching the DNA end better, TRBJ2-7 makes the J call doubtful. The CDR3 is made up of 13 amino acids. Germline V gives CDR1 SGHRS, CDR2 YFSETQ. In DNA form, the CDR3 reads TGCGCCAGCAGCTTGCCTAGCGTCAATGAGCAGTACTTC. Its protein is CASSLPSVNEQYF.